This entry concerns a single T cell receptor (beta chain). The CDR3 spans 14 residues. Germline loops: CDR1 SGHDT, CDR2 YYEEEE. Trimming left V 2 bases short and J 7 bases short, with 12 bases between. The data were obtained in a study of blood T cell repertoires in COVID-19. Study in general: The samples span acute and convalescent COVID-19 from the United States, Italy and Spain. T cells, B-cell-depleted T cells, or PBMCs supplied cDNA or gDNA.

In the original analysis: Reference gene primer amplification gave estimated nucleated cell counts. Only in-frame clones appear in the TCRdb table, and some are missing; sequencing was by immunoSEQ multiplex PCR. V, J and clone size derive from that table, while D and trimming were established from the DNA sequence. Among 50,000 to 80,000 clones, approximately 82% were seen once, and the ten largest hold around 5.9%. Input material: peripheral blood. This TCR was sampled from a woman aged 60-70 years with acute or convalescent COVID-19. This chain uses TRBV5-6 with TRBJ1-4; possibly TRBD1 for D (5 bases). CDR3 loop: CASSFDRRGEKLFF. The CDR3 DNA sequence: TGTGCCAGCAGCTTCGATCGGAGGGGTGAAAAACTGTTTTTT. Together with reference TRBV5-6 and TRBJ1-4, the CDR3 gives the full variable domain: DAGVTQSPTHLIKTRGQQVTLRCSPKSGHDTVSWYQQALGQGPQFIFQYYEEEERQRGNFPDRFSGHQFPNYSSELNVNALLLGDSALYLCASSFDRRGEKLFFGSGTQLSVL.